These T cell receptor beta chains were read from a single sample in a study of CD8+CD57+ T cells in acquired aplastic anemia. TCRdb passed the reads through MiXCR, listing each CDR3 protein once. The data contain roughly 150,000 distinct CDR3 sequences, more than 45% of them seen just once; the ten biggest clones take up 3.2%. The sample consisted of sorted CD4+, CD8+, or CD8+CD57+ T cells (not recorded which) from PBMCs. All receptors derive from a human donor with aplastic anemia. The CDR3 runs from the conserved cysteine through the conserved F or W.

TRBV20-1,CSAQDTGVFLDTQYF
TRBV25-1,CAPDSNQPQHF
TRBV2,CASSEGRANSPLHF
TRBV20-1,CSASFSGLLKQYF
TRBV25-1,CASTSLAGVGGETQYF
TRBV19,CASSIGAGDYNEQFF
TRBV12-3/TRBV12-4,CASSLRLFLAHYNEQFF
TRBV24-1,CATSDYGTPYEQYF
TRBV5-1,CTSSLGQTGGGFTGELFF
TRBV5-1,CASSPGTDRVYGYTF
TRBV13,CASSLADLLRTDTQYF
TRBV9,CASSRLAGGLYEQYF
TRBV19,CASSMARTSLNYGYTF
TRBV5-5,CASSLARVYEQYF
TRBV6-1,CASSAETGNTEAFF
TRBV11-2,CASSISGTGISYEQYF
TRBV7-2,CASSSGLAGVLGELFF
TRBV20-1,CSAKGLHGGEQYF
TRBV6-5,CASSSLTGGYGYTF
TRBV15,CATSRDGLRDEKLFF
TRBV10-3,CAISESRTEETQYF
TRBV29-1,CSVAPGPYEQYF
TRBV2,CASSFPGGEYEQYF
TRBV10-1,CASSESQGGGYTF
TRBV12-3/TRBV12-4,CASSLGTDNSPLHF
TRBV20-1,CSAFDPRRETQYF
TRBV14,CASSRPHQGLYTGELFF
TRBV29-1,CSVGGQIGGGEGQPQHF
TRBV7-3,CASSRGRSTDTQYF
TRBV20-1,CSARGFDTSGNTIYF
TRBV11-2,CASSSSTNDKANYGYTF
TRBV19,CASSMAQGINEKLFF
TRBV5-1,CASSLGGGAEETQYF
TRBV6-1,CASSGQGEQPQHF
TRBV2,CASSEGGDYGYTF
TRBV9,CASSVAGHTEAFF
TRBV2,CASSEVGGGRTDTQYF
TRBV20-1,CSAEGGAGHNEKLFF
TRBV12-3/TRBV12-4,CASSSRGGGSEQYF
TRBV19,CASVSGTLGGELFF
TRBV9,CASSVGPGNTYEQYF
TRBV25-1,CASHREGANVLTF
TRBV29-1,CSVEERSSSYNEQFF
TRBV2,CASSLTGDQETQYF
TRBV6-5,CASSTGGGITEAFF
TRBV12-5,CASGLGQGYEQYF
TRBV13,CASSSRPGETQYF
TRBV6-5,CASSYSRGSEAFF
TRBV7-2,CASSLNRAGDHQPQHF
TRBV20-1,CSFLHSNEKLFF
TRBV29-1,CSVEGELAGGDEQFF